Listed here is a single TCR beta chain. This record comes from a study of blood T cell repertoires in COVID-19. Study-level information: The United States, Italy and Spain were the sources of the acute and convalescent COVID-19 samples. The cDNA or gDNA used as material had been derived from T cells, B-cell-depleted T cells, or PBMCs.

The CDR3 consists of 18 residues. CDR1 and CDR2 (germline): MDHEN, SYDVKM. J gave up 4 bases and V 4 bases, and 9 bases lay outside the gene matches. Original analysis: Using reference gene primer amplification, nucleated cell counts were estimated. This table comes from immunoSEQ multiplex PCR, and its TCRdb copy is limited to in-frame clones, with some not included. That table is the source of V, J and clone size, and D and trimming were worked out from the DNA. The repertoire consists of about 38,000 clones, with 87% occurring once and the leading ten covering approximately 4.5%. Seattle researchers signed up patients amid active infection and tracked them longitudinally.

The specimen was peripheral blood. This clonotype was obtained from a man aged 55 to 69 with COVID-19, enrolled during active disease. This chain connects TRBV28 to TRBJ2-1; TRBD2 aligns across 14 bases. CDR3 loop: CASSSMRLAGGSYNEQFF. CDR3 DNA sequence: TGTGCCAGCAGTTCTATGCGACTAGCGGGAGGGTCTTACAATGAGCAGTTCTTC.